This T cell receptor (beta chain) was found in a study of T cells after yellow fever vaccination. The CDR3 has 14 residues. With 4 bases removed from V and 2 bases from J, the gap between germline ends came to 10 bases. Germline assignment: CDR1 MGHDK and CDR2 SYGVNS. Study observations and caveats: Reappearance after the booster was observed for most primary-vaccination clones (96% CD4, just over 85% CD8).

TCRdb used MiXCR to reprocess the 5' RACE reads, holding one entry per CDR3 protein. The sample contains approximately 120,000 distinct CDR3 sequences, about 7.4% of which appear only once. This clonotype appeared many times. The antigen remains unidentified. The chain carries TRBV25-1 and TRBJ2-3; D is undetermined. The sequencing used CD4+ T cells sorted from PBMCs, collected 9 to 10 days after the first yellow fever vaccination. The TCR comes from a man aged 18 to 35 who received the YFV17D yellow fever vaccine. The CDR3 DNA reads as TGTGCCAGCAGTGTAAAGCTTTTCACAGATACGCAGTATTTT. Translating gives CASSVKLFTDTQYF.